These 2 T cell receptor beta chains originate from one sample sequenced in a study of T cell repertoires in cytomegalovirus infection. TCRdb re-called the reads with MiXCR, one entry per CDR3 protein. The repertoire holds some 700,000 distinct CDR3 sequences, with roughly 30% as singletons. What these receptors recognize is not known. The sequenced sample was cultured PBMCs, obtained from culture after CMV antigen stimulation. These receptors were collected from a human donor in good health (CMV status not recorded). Some clones in this sample may be carry-over from other donors' samples.

The chain is built from TRBV15 and TRBJ2-1; maybe TRBD2 (5 bases). Germline lookup yields CDR1 LNHNV and CDR2 YYDKDF (reference sequence). V was clipped by 3 bases and J by 5 bases, with 17 bases between them. The CDR3 extends over 16 amino acids. CDR3 nucleotide sequence: TGTGCCACCAGCAGGGAACTAGTCCGCGGTAACAATGAGCAGTTCTTC. This codes for CATSRELVRGNNEQFF.

The chain combines TRBV29-1 with TRBJ1-1, with TRBD1 identical over 9 bases. This CDR3 has 14 amino acids. V was clipped by 4 bases and J by 3 bases; unmatched bases: 6. Germline V CDR1 and CDR2: SQVTM, ANQGSEA. CDR3 nucleotides: TGCAGCGTTGGACAGGGGGTTGTGGACACTGAAGCTTTCTTT. It encodes CSVGQGVVDTEAFF.